The next 26 T cell receptor beta chains were all read from a single sample in a study of cytotoxic CD8 clonotypes in ibrutinib-treated CLL. Data came from immunoSEQ multiplex PCR; TCRdb stores just in-frame clones and leaves some out. Of some 100,000 clones in the sample, 58% are singletons; the top ten hold approximately 35%. The input for sequencing was PBMCs, taken after 24 months of ibrutinib treatment. These receptors came from a human donor with chronic lymphocytic leukemia.

This rearrangement joins TRBV6-6 to TRBJ1-2; 7 positions agree with TRBD1. Germline V lookup: CDR1 MNHNY, CDR2 SVGAGI (reference sequence). With 2 bases clipped from V and 4 bases from J, the junction kept 4 bases outside the gene matches. The CDR3 sequence is 14 residues long. CDR3 protein: CASSYGGQPYGYTF. The CDR3 DNA follows: TGTGCCAGCAGTTACGGGGGACAGCCCTATGGCTACACCTTC.

The rearrangement joins TRBV7-3 to TRBJ1-2; a weak D match, TRBD1 (5 bases). The V end was cut by 5 bases, the J end by 0 bases, with 13 bases between. CDR3 length equals 15 residues. The germline CDR1 and CDR2 sequences are SGHTA and FQGTGA. CDR3 protein: CASSPTPTANYGYTF. CDR3 sequence (DNA): TGTGCCAGCAGCCCAACCCCGACAGCTAACTATGGCTACACCTTC.

The sample holds a few counts of this clone. CDR3 sequence: CASSLVSVSRVGASPLHF. CDR3 nucleotides: TGCGCCAGCAGCTTGGTTTCCGTCAGCAGGGTAGGTGCTTCACCCCTCCACTTT. The chain recombines TRBV5-1 with TRBJ1-6; D may be TRBD1 (5 bases). In germline, CDR1 is SGHRS, CDR2 YFSETQ. Trimming cost V 0 bases and J 9 bases, with 22 bases left between them. The CDR3 is 18 residues long.

The rearrangement links TRBV27 to TRBJ2-3; 12 bases align to TRBD2. The germline gives CDR1 MNHEY, CDR2 SMNVEV (reference sequence). With V trimmed by 2 bases and J by 6 bases, 0 bases remained unmatched. The length of the CDR3 is 14 residues. CDR3 loop: CASSLTSGGDTQYF. The CDR3 coding sequence is TGTGCCAGCAGTTTAACTAGCGGGGGGGATACGCAGTATTTT.

This chain joins TRBV9 and TRBJ2-2; no definite D call. Between the trimmed V and J ends, which lost 0 bases and 6 bases, there was a span of 9 bases. Per germline, CDR1 SGDLS and CDR2 YYNGEE. The CDR3 sequence is 14 residues long. The CDR3 sequence: CASSVGLHPGELFF. The CDR3 DNA is TGTGCCAGCAGCGTAGGGCTTCATCCCGGGGAGCTGTTTTTT.

The CDR3 DNA reads TGTGCCAGCAGCGCACTGCCCCAGGGGAAAGCTTTCTTT. Protein product: CASSALPQGKAFF. V gene TRBV7-2 combines with J gene TRBJ1-1, with D possibly being TRBD1 (6 bases). The CDR3 is 13 amino acids. V shed 5 bases and J shed 9 bases, with 16 bases lying between them. Germline CDR1 is SGHTA and CDR2 is FQGNSA.

This clone appeared a few times. The V call is TRBV4-3, the J call TRBJ1-2; a weak D match, TRBD1 (5 bases). V lost 0 bases and J lost 8, with 16 bases in between. This CDR3 region has 15 residues. Looked up from germline, CDR1 is LGHNA and CDR2 is YSLEER. This CDR3 is CASSQDRGQPGGYTF. The CDR3 nucleotides are TGCGCCAGCAGCCAAGATCGGGGCCAGCCGGGGGGCTACACCTTC.

In its sample, this clone was seen a few times. This sequence joins TRBV10-3 and TRBJ1-5, with D unclear. This CDR3 has 14 amino acids. The V end lost 2 bases, the J end lost 3 bases, and 8 bases lay between the germline ends. Germline CDR1 and CDR2: ENHRY and SYGVKD. This CDR3 reads CAISEAVDNQPQHF. CDR3 bases: TGTGCCATCAGTGAGGCTGTCGACAATCAGCCCCAGCATTTT.

The chain combines TRBV6-1 with TRBJ1-5, with D perhaps matching TRBD1 (5 bases). The germline V and J ends were trimmed by 8 bases and 0 bases, with 8 bases remaining between them. The CDR3 extends over 13 amino acids. Germline V gene data show CDR1 as MNHNS and CDR2 as SASEGT. The CDR3 nucleotides are TGTGCCAGCTGCAGGGATAGCAATCAGCCCCAGCATTTT. It is translated as CASCRDSNQPQHF.

The chain carries TRBV5-1 and TRBJ2-1; 8 positions match TRBD1. Per the germline V gene, CDR1 is SGHRS and CDR2 is YFSETQ. V shed 4 bases and J 5 bases; nucleotides not matched to a gene: 5. The CDR3 is 14 amino acids. This chain's CDR3 is CASSPGQGHNEQFF. The CDR3, as DNA: TGCGCCAGCAGCCCCGGACAGGGCCACAATGAGCAGTTCTTC. Using reference TRBV5-1 and TRBJ2-1 for the parts outside the CDR3, the full variable domain is KAGVTQTPRYLIKTRGQQVTLSCSPISGHRSVSWYQQTPGQGLQFLFEYFSETQRNKGNFPGRFSGRQFSNSRSEMNVSTLELGDSALYLCASSPGQGHNEQFFGPGTRLTVL.

The chain combines TRBV10-2 with TRBJ1-1; D is unresolved. V lost 1 base and J 1 base, leaving 13 bases between the germline ends. In germline, CDR1 is WSHSY, CDR2 SAAADI. The CDR3 is made up of 16 amino acids. In nucleotides, the CDR3 is TGCGCCAGCAGTGAGTATGATGCAGTCCAGAACACTGAAGCTTTCTTT. Protein product: CASSEYDAVQNTEAFF.

This chain joins TRBV19 and TRBJ1-2; 11 bases map to TRBD1. Losses at the gene ends were 5 bases for V and 7 bases for J; bases not matched to a gene: 6. Germline CDR1 LNHDA, CDR2 SQIVND (reference sequence). The CDR3 sequence is 14 residues long. CDR3 residues: CASSAGTGGRGYTF. CDR3 DNA: TGTGCCAGTAGTGCCGGGACAGGGGGTCGTGGCTACACCTTC.

The rearrangement uses TRBV7-9 and TRBJ1-2, with 9 bases fitting TRBD1. Trimming cost V 1 base and J 4 bases; bases outside gene matches: 7. The germline CDR1 and CDR2 sequences are SEHNR and FQNEAQ (reference sequence). CDR3 size: 16 residues. CDR3 nucleotides: TGTGCCAGCAGCTTAGGAGGGACAGGGAACGCCTATGGCTACACCTTC. Its translation: CASSLGGTGNAYGYTF.

The chain carries TRBV5-8 and TRBJ2-1; D is perhaps TRBD1 (5 bases). Germline CDR1 SGHTS, CDR2 YDEGEE. V was clipped by 0 bases and J by 0 bases, with 10 bases between them. The CDR3 has 16 amino acids. The CDR3 bases are TGTGCCAGCAGCTTGGGGCAGGGAAGCTCCTACAATGAGCAGTTCTTC. Translating gives CASSLGQGSSYNEQFF.

A few counts support this clone. The chain is built from TRBV25-1 and TRBJ1-5; D is perhaps TRBD1 (5 bases). The germline V and J ends were trimmed by 5 bases and 3 bases, with 8 bases remaining between them. CDR3 length equals 13 residues. Germline V CDR1 and CDR2: MGHDK, SYGVNS. The CDR3 nucleotides read TGTGCCAGCAGTTGGGGACTCAATCAGCCCCAGCATTTT. Protein: CASSWGLNQPQHF. Using reference TRBV25-1 and TRBJ1-5 for the parts outside the CDR3, the full variable domain is EADIYQTPRYLVIGTGKKITLECSQTMGHDKMYWYQQDPGMELHLIHYSYGVNSTEKGDLSSESTVSRIRTEHFPLTLESARPSHTSQYLCASSWGLNQPQHFGDGTRLSIL.

This chain uses TRBV5-1 with TRBJ2-3; 7 positions agree with TRBD1. This CDR3 region has 16 residues. Germline V gene data show CDR1 as SGHRS and CDR2 as YFSETQ. V trimming: 4 bases; J trimming: 0 bases; junction bases outside the gene matches: 8. This CDR3 is CASSTATQGSTDTQYF. DNA of the CDR3: TGCGCCAGCAGCACCGCAACACAGGGGAGCACAGATACGCAGTATTTT.

The chain uses TRBV7-9 and TRBJ2-2; D perhaps matches TRBD2 (6 bases). From germline, CDR1 is SEHNR and CDR2 FQNEAQ (reference sequence). V was clipped by 5 bases and J by 1 base, with 14 bases between them. The CDR3 totals 16 residues. This chain's CDR3 is CASSQGGNLNTGELFF. The CDR3 DNA reads as TGTGCCAGCAGCCAAGGAGGGAATTTGAACACCGGGGAGCTGTTTTTT. Drawing the rest from reference TRBV7-9 and TRBJ2-2, the complete variable domain is DTGVSQNPRHKITKRGQNVTFRCDPISEHNRLYWYRQTLGQGPEFLTYFQNEAQLEKSRLLSDRFSAERPKGSFSTLEIQRTEQGDSAMYLCASSQGGNLNTGELFFGEGSRLTVL.

This clone has more than one count but fewer than ten. The rearrangement links TRBV5-1 to TRBJ2-7; D may be TRBD1 (6 bases). With 3 bases removed from V and 3 bases from J, the gap between germline ends came to 13 bases. CDR3 length: 14 amino acids. Germline V lookup: CDR1 SGHRS, CDR2 YFSETQ. This chain's CDR3 is CASSSRDTGYEQYF. CDR3 coding DNA: TGCGCCAGCAGCTCCCGGGACACTGGCTACGAGCAGTACTTC.

This chain joins TRBV7-2 and TRBJ2-7; D call uncertain. The V end lost 6 bases, the J end lost 0 bases, and 18 bases lay between the germline ends. The CDR3 has 16 residues. CDR1 and CDR2 (germline): SGHTA, FQGNSA. CDR3 sequence: CASSLKASLSSYEQYF. Here the CDR3 DNA reads TGTGCCAGCAGTCTAAAGGCGTCGTTAAGCTCCTACGAGCAGTACTTC.

V and J are TRBV7-3 and TRBJ2-5; 9 bases are shared with TRBD2. V was pared by 2 bases and J by 5 bases, with 3 bases of the junction left unmatched. Germline CDR1 reads SGHTA; CDR2 reads FQGTGA. The CDR3 is made up of 14 amino acids. The CDR3: CASSLAGGLETQYF. The CDR3 bases are TGTGCCAGCAGCTTAGCGGGGGGGCTTGAGACCCAGTACTTC.

The V gene is TRBV7-3, the J gene TRBJ2-5, with 7 bases that match TRBD2. Trimming at V came to 3 bases and at J to 5 bases, leaving 12 bases not matched to a gene. The CDR3 loop spans 16 amino acids. CDR1 is SGHTA, CDR2 FQGTGA, per germline. The CDR3 sequence is CASSLAPGGGRETQYF. The DNA for the CDR3 is TGTGCCAGCAGCTTGGCCCCCGGCGGGGGTCGGGAGACCCAGTACTTC.

The chain couples TRBV7-2 to TRBJ2-3; D might be TRBD2 (6 bases). Trimming stripped 2 bases from V and 1 base from J, with 22 bases between. CDR1 SGHTA and CDR2 FQGNSA come from the germline V gene. The CDR3 has 19 amino acids. CDR3 amino acids: CASSLRFRFDGGGTDTQYF. For the CDR3, the DNA is TGTGCCAGCAGCTTACGATTTCGGTTTGACGGGGGTGGCACAGATACGCAGTATTTT. The whole variable domain, remainder taken from reference TRBV7-2 and TRBJ2-3, is GAGVSQSPSNKVTEKGKDVELRCDPISGHTALYWYRQSLGQGLEFLIYFQGNSAPDKSGLPSDRFSAERTGGSVSTLTIQRTQQEDSAVYLCASSLRFRFDGGGTDTQYFGPGTRLTVL.

This clone showed up just a few times. This rearrangement joins TRBV2 to TRBJ1-2; D is unclear. The germline V gene has CDR1 SNHLY and CDR2 FYNNEI. Trimming stripped 8 bases from V and 4 bases from J, with 11 bases between. CDR3 length equals 12 residues. CDR3 region: CASSPVGYGYTF. For the CDR3, the DNA is TGTGCCAGCTCGCCAGTTGGCTATGGCTACACCTTC.

The chain uses TRBV2 and TRBJ1-2; D gene ambiguous. Trimming removed 7 bases from V and 0 bases from J, with 12 bases in between. This CDR3 contains 14 residues. Germline V gene sequence: CDR1 SNHLY, CDR2 FYNNEI. The CDR3 is CASNSRQANYGYTF. The DNA of the CDR3 is TGTGCCAGCAATTCCCGACAAGCTAACTATGGCTACACCTTC.

The V call is TRBV5-1, the J call TRBJ2-2; 10 nucleotides align to TRBD1. CDR1 is SGHRS, CDR2 YFSETQ, per germline. J lost 2 bases, V lost 4 bases, and 5 bases had no gene match. The CDR3 has 16 amino acids. CDR3 bases: TGCGCCAGCAGCGGACAGGGGGTAACAAACACCGGGGAGCTGTTTTTT. Protein product: CASSGQGVTNTGELFF.

V is TRBV11-3 and J is TRBJ2-1, with a tentative D call TRBD2 (6 bases). Germline values: CDR1 SGHNT, CDR2 YENEEA. The CDR3 contains 15 residues. V was shortened by 1 base and J by 15 bases, with 22 bases between the two germline ends. The CDR3 here is CASSLARSSGTVRFF. CDR3 nucleotide sequence: TGTGCCAGCAGCTTAGCTCGCTCATCTGGGACTGTGCGGTTCTTC.